This TCR beta chain was recorded in a study of control samples from healthy donors and cancer patients. Measured with immunoSEQ multiplex PCR; TCRdb has only the in-frame clones, and not every one. The sample has more than 95,000 clones, about 93% seen once. This CDR3 has 14 residues. CDR1 and CDR2 (germline): MNHEY, SMNVEV (reference sequence). The V end was cut by 5 bases, the J end by 0 bases, with 8 bases between. This clone was seen just once. This chain connects TRBV27 to TRBJ1-3, with D perhaps TRBD1 (5 bases). Sample: blood. This sequence was found in a man younger than 45 in good health. CDR3 DNA: TGTGCCAGCAGTCCAGGGACCTCTGGAAACACCATATATTTT. It is translated as CASSPGTSGNTIYF.